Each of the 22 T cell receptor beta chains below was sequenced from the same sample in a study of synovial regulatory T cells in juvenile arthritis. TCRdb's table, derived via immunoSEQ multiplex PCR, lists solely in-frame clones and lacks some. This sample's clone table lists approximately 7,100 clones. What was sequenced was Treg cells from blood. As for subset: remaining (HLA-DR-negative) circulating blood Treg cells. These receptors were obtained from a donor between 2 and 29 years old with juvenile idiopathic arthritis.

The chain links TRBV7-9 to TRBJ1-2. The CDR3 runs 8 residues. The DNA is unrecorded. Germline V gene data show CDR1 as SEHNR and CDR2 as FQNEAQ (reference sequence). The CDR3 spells CASSPFVF. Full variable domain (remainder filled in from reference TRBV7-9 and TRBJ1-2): DTGVSQNPRHKITKRGQNVTFRCDPISEHNRLYWYRQTLGQGPEFLTYFQNEAQLEKSRLLSDRFSAERPKGSFSTLEIQRTEQGDSAMYLCASSPFVFGSGTRLTVV.

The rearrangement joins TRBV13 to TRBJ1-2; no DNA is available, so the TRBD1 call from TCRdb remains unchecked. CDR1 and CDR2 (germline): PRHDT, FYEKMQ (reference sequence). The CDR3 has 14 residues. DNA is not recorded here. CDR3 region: CASSLGGVGYGYTF.

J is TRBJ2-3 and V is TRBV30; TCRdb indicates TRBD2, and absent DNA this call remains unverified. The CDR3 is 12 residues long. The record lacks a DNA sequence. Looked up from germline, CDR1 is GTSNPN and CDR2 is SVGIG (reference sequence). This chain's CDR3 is CARSGGADTQYF.

Here the CDR3 reads CASSYELVGGELFF. The V gene is TRBV6-6, the J gene TRBJ2-2; no DNA is available, so the TRBD2 call from TCRdb remains unchecked. CDR1 is MNHNY and CDR2 is SVGAGI in the germline V gene (reference sequence). This CDR3 is 14 amino acids long. No DNA sequence was recorded.

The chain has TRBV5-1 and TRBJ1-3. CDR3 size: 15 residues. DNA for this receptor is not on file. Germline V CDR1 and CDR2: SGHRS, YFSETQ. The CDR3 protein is CASSLDPNSGNTIYF.

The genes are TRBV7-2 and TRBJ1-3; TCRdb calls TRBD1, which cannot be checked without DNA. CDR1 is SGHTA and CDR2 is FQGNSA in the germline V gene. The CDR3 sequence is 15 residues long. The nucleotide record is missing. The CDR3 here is CASSLSRGQGNTIYF.

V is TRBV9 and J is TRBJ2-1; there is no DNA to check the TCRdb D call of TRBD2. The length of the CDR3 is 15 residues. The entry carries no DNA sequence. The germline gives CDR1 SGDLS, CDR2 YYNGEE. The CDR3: CASSVGGRLYNEQFF.

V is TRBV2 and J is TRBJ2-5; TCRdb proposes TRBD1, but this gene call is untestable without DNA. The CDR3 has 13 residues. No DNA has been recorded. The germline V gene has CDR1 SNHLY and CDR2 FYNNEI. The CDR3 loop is CASSYWGRETQYF.

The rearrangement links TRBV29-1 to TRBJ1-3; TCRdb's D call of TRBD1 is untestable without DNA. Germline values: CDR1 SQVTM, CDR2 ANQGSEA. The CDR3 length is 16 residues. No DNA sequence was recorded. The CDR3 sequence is CSVEEQRGLGGNTIYF. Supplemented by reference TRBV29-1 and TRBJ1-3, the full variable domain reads SAVISQKPSRDICQRGTSLTIQCQVDSQVTMMFWYRQQPGQSLTLIATANQGSEATYESGFVIDKFPISRPNLTFSTLTVSNMSPEDSSIYLCSVEEQRGLGGNTIYFGEGSWLTVV.

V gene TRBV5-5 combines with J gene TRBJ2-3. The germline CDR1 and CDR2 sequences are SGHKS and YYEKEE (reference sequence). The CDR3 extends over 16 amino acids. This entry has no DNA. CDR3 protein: CASSLRGERLGDTQYF.

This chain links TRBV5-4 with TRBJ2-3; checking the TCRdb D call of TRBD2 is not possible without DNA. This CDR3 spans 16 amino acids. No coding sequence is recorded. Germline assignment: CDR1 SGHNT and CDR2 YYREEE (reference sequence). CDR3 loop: CASSSEGRRSTDTQYF.

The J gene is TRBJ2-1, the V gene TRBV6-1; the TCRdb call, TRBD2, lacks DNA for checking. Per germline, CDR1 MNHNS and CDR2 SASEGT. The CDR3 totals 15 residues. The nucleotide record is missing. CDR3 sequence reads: CASSETSGSRNEQFF.

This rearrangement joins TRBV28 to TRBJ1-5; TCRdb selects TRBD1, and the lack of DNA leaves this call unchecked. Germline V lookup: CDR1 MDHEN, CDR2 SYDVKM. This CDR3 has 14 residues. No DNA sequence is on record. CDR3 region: CASSLLGQNQPQHF.

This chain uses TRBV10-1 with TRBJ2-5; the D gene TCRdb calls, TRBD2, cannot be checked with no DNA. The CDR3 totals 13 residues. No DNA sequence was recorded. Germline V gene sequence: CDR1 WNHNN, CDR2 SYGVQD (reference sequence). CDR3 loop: CARADEAAETQYF.

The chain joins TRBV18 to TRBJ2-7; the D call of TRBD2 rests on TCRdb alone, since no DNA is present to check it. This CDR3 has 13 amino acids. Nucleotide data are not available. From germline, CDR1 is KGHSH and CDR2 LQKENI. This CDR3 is CASSPGGRREQYF.

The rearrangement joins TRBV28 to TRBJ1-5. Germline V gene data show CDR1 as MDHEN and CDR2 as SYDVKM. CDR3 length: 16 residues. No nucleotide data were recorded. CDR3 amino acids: CASSLWRGLKYQPQHF. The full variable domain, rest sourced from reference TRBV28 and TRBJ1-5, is DVKVTQSSRYLVKRTGEKVFLECVQDMDHENMFWYRQDPGLGLRLIYFSYDVKMKEKGDIPEGYSVSREKKERFSLILESASTNQTSMYLCASSLWRGLKYQPQHFGDGTRLSIL.

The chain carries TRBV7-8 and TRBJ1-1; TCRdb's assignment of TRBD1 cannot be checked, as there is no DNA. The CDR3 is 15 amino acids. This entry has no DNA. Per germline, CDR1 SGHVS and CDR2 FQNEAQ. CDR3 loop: CASSPRPGGSTEAFF.

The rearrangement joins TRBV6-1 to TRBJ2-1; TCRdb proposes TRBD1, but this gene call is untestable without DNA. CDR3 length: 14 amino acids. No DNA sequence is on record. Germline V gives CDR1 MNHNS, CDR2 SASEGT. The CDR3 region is CASSVGTGGNEQFF.

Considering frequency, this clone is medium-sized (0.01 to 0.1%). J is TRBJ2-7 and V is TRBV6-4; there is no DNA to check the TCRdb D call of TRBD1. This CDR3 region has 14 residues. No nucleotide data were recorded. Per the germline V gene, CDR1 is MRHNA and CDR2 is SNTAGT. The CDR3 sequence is CASSVSPGTYEQYF.

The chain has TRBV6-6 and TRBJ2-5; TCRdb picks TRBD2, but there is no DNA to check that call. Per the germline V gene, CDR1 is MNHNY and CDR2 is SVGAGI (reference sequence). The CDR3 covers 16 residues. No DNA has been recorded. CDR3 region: CASSYPEDWIQETQYF.

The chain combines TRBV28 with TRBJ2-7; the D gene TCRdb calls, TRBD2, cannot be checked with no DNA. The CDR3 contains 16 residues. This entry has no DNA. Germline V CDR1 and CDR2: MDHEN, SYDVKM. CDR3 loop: CASLGLAGATSYEQYF.

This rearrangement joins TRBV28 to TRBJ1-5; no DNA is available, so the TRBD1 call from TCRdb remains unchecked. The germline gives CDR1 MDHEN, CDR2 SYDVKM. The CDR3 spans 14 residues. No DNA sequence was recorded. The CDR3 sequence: CASRYDRGEQPQHF.